This is a list of T cell receptor beta chains from one sample in a study of T cell responses to AZD1222 COVID-19 vaccine. Here immunoSEQ multiplex PCR was the method, and the copy in TCRdb shows in-frame clones only, minus some. Among around 87,000 clones listed, 86% were seen once. This specimen consisted of peripheral blood, obtained on day 0 of AZD1222 vaccination. These receptor sequences come from an adult in good health. CDR3s include the opening cysteine and the closing phenylalanine or tryptophan. D genes are given only for firm matches. Clone size, where shown, is once, few, many, or a class for clones that have expanded.

clone_size: -
d_call: TRBD2
v_call: TRBV30
j_call: TRBJ2-1
cdr3_nt: TGTGCCTGGAGTTGGCCAGCGGGGGGGCTCAATGAGCAGTTCTTC
cdr3_aa: CAWSWPAGGLNEQFF

clone_size: many
d_call: -
v_call: TRBV30
j_call: TRBJ2-7
cdr3_nt: TGTGCCTGGAGTTTTACGGTGGGGTCTGAAGAGCAGTACTTC
cdr3_aa: CAWSFTVGSEEQYF

clone_size: -
d_call: TRBD2
v_call: TRBV30
j_call: TRBJ2-7
cdr3_nt: TGTGCCTGGGCCTTTAGCGGGAGAGACGAGCAGTACTTC
cdr3_aa: CAWAFSGRDEQYF

clone_size: -
d_call: -
v_call: TRBV4-2
j_call: TRBJ2-7
cdr3_nt: TGTGCCAGCAGCCCTGAGAGGGCCTCTAGGGAGCAGTACTTC
cdr3_aa: CASSPERASREQYF

clone_size: -
d_call: -
v_call: TRBV27
j_call: TRBJ2-2
cdr3_nt: TGTGCCAGCAGTTTATCGTTTTCGGCCCTCCATCGGGGCGGGGAGCTGTTTTTT
cdr3_aa: CASSLSFSALHRGGELFF

clone_size: -
d_call: TRBD2
v_call: TRBV28
j_call: TRBJ2-1
cdr3_nt: TGTGCCAGCAGTCCCGGGACTAGCGGGAATTATGAGCAGTTCTTC
cdr3_aa: CASSPGTSGNYEQFF

clone_size: -
d_call: TRBD1
v_call: TRBV5-1
j_call: TRBJ2-1
cdr3_nt: TGCGCCAGCAGCTACGGGACAGAGCTCGATGAGCAGTTCTTC
cdr3_aa: CASSYGTELDEQFF

clone_size: -
d_call: -
v_call: TRBV12-5
j_call: TRBJ2-7
cdr3_nt: TGTGCTAGTGGTCCACGGGGAGGTGGGTTCGTCCACGAGCAGTACTTC
cdr3_aa: CASGPRGGGFVHEQYF

clone_size: -
d_call: -
v_call: TRBV12-3/TRBV12-4
j_call: TRBJ2-2
cdr3_nt: TGTGCCAGCAGACTGACCGGGGAGCTGTTTTTT
cdr3_aa: CASRLTGELFF

clone_size: -
d_call: TRBD1
v_call: TRBV2
j_call: TRBJ2-7
cdr3_nt: TGTGCCAGCAGTAAGGGGACAGGTCTAATTGAGCAGTACTTC
cdr3_aa: CASSKGTGLIEQYF

clone_size: few
d_call: -
v_call: TRBV5-6
j_call: TRBJ1-5
cdr3_nt: TGTGCCAGCAGCTTGAGGCCGGGTCAGCCCCAGCATTTT
cdr3_aa: CASSLRPGQPQHF

clone_size: -
d_call: -
v_call: TRBV28
j_call: TRBJ1-6
cdr3_nt: TGTGCCAGCAGTTCAGGGAATTCACCCCTCCACTTT
cdr3_aa: CASSSGNSPLHF

clone_size: -
d_call: -
v_call: TRBV6-5
j_call: TRBJ1-5
cdr3_nt: TGTGCCAGCAGCCGGGTCAACAATCAGCCCCAGCATTTT
cdr3_aa: CASSRVNNQPQHF

clone_size: few
d_call: -
v_call: TRBV7-9
j_call: TRBJ2-5
cdr3_nt: TGTGCCAGCAGCCTATATAGTGGGGAGACCCAGTACTTC
cdr3_aa: CASSLYSGETQYF

clone_size: -
d_call: TRBD2
v_call: TRBV28
j_call: TRBJ2-7
cdr3_nt: TGTGCCAGCAGTAACGAAGCGGGAGGGCCCTACGAGCAGTACTTC
cdr3_aa: CASSNEAGGPYEQYF

clone_size: -
d_call: TRBD1
v_call: TRBV7-2
j_call: TRBJ1-5
cdr3_nt: TGTGCCAGCAGCGTACAGGGGGGATTCAATCAGCCCCAGCATTTT
cdr3_aa: CASSVQGGFNQPQHF

clone_size: -
d_call: -
v_call: TRBV28
j_call: TRBJ1-2
cdr3_nt: TGTGCCAGCAGACTGGAGCTGGGGGATGGCTACACCTTC
cdr3_aa: CASRLELGDGYTF

clone_size: -
d_call: -
v_call: TRBV3-1/TRBV3-2
j_call: TRBJ2-3
cdr3_nt: TGTGCCAGCAGCCAAGGAGCCTCAGATACGCAGTATTTT
cdr3_aa: CASSQGASDTQYF